In its sample, the clone carrying this T cell receptor (beta chain) was seen a few times. Its target is unknown. This entry is derived from a study of response to subunit inactivated influenza vaccine. Study findings and constraints: Each seasonal flu vaccination may recruit only limited new T cells, authors suggested.

TCRdb re-called the RT-PCR reads through MiXCR, storing one row per CDR3 protein. Among more than 450,000 distinct CDR3 sequences listed, about an eighth were seen once. The V and J ends lost 3 bases and 3 bases respectively, with 6 bases between them. Germline V CDR1 and CDR2: MNHEY, SMNVEV (reference sequence). This CDR3 has 13 residues. Material: PBMCs from blood, obtained on the day of vaccination. The origin of this receptor is a man aged 45-65 years who received an inactivated influenza vaccine. This chain links TRBV27 with TRBJ1-5; possibly TRBD1 for D (5 bases). The CDR3 coding sequence is TGTGCCAGCAGTTTGGGACTCAATCAGCCCCAGCATTTT. Residues: CASSLGLNQPQHF.